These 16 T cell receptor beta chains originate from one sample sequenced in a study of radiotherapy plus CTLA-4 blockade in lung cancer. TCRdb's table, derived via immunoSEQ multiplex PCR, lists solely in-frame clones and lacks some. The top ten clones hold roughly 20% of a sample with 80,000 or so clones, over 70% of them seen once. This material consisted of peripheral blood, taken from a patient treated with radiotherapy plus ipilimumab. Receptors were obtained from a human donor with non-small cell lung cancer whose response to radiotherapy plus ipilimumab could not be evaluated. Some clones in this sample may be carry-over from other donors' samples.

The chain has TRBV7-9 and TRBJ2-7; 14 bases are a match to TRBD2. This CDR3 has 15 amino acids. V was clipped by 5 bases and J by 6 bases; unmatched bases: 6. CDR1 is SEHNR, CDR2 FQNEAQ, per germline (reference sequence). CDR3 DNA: TGTGCCAGCAGCCAAGGACTAGCGGGGGGTCTCGAGCAGTACTTC. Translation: CASSQGLAGGLEQYF.

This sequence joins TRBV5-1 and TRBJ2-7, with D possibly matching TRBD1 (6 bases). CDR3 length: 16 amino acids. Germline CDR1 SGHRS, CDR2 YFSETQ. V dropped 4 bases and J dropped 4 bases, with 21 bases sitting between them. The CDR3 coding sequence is TGCGCCAGCAGCATAGATCCCGGGACAAAAAGTTACGAGCAGTACTTC. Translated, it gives CASSIDPGTKSYEQYF.

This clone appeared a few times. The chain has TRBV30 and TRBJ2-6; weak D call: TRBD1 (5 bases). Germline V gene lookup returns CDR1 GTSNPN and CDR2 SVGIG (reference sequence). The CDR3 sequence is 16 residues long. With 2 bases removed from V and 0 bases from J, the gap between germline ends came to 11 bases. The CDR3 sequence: CAWSQGLGSGANVLTF. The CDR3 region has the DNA TGTGCCTGGAGTCAGGGTCTGGGCTCTGGGGCCAACGTCCTGACTTTC.

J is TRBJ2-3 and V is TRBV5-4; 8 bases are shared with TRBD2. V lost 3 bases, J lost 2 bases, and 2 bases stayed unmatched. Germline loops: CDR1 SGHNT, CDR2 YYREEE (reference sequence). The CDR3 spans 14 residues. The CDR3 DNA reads TGTGCCAGCAGCTCAGCGGGGGCCACAGATACGCAGTATTTT. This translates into CASSSAGATDTQYF.

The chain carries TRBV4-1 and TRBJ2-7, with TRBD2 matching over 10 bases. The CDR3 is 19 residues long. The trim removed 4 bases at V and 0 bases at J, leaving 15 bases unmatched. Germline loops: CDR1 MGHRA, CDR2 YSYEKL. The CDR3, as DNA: TGCGCCAGCAGCCTTCGAGAGGCTAGCGGGGGCCTCAGCTCCTACGAGCAGTACTTC. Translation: CASSLREASGGLSSYEQYF.

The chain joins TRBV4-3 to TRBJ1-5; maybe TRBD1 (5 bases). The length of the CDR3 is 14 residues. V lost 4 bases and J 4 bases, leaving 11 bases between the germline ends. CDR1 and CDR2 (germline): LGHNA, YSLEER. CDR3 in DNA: TGCGCCAGCAGCCCGGAAGGGACTAATCAGCCCCAGCATTTT. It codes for CASSPEGTNQPQHF.

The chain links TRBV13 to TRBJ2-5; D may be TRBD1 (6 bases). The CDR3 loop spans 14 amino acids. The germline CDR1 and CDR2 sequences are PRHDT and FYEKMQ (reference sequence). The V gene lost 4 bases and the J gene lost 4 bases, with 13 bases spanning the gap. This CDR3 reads CASSSQGIGETQYF. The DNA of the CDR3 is TGTGCCAGCAGCTCCCAGGGGATAGGAGAGACCCAGTACTTC. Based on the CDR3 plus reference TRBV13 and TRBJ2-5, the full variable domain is AAGVIQSPRHLIKEKRETATLKCYPIPRHDTVYWYQQGPGQDPQFLISFYEKMQSDKGSIPDRFSAQQFSDYHSELNMSSLELGDSALYFCASSSQGIGETQYFGPGTRLLVL.

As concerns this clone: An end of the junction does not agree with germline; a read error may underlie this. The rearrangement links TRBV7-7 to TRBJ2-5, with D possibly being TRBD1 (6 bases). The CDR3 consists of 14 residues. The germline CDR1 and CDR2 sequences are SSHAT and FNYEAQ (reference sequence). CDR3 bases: TGTGCTAGCAGTCGCACAGGGATAGAAGAGACCCAGTACTTC. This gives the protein CASSRTGIEETQYF.

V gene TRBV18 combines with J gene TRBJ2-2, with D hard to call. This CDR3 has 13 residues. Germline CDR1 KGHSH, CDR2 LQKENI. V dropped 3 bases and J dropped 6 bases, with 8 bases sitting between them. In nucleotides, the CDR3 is TGTGCCAGCTCACCTCTGAGAGCCGGGGAGCTGTTTTTT. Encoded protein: CASSPLRAGELFF.

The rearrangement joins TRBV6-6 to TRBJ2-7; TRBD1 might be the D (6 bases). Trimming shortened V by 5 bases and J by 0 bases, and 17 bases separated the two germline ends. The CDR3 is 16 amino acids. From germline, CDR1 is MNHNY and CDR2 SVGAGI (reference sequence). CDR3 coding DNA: TGTGCCAGCAGTATACGTCTGGACAGCCTCTCCTACGAGCAGTACTTC. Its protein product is CASSIRLDSLSYEQYF.

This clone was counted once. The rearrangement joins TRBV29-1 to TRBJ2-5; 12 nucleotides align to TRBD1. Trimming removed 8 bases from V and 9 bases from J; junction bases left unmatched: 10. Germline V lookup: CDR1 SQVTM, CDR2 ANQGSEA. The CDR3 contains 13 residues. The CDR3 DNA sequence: TGCAGCTTGGGGGACAGGGGGCCTGCGGCCCAGTACTTC. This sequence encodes CSLGDRGPAAQYF.

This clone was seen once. The CDR3 nucleotides read TGTGCCAGCAGTGTACCACTAGCGGGGGGGCTTTACGAGCAGTACTTC. Residues: CASSVPLAGGLYEQYF. The V and J genes are TRBV28 and TRBJ2-7; TRBD2 matches 13 bases. The CDR3 is made up of 16 amino acids. Germline lookup yields CDR1 MDHEN and CDR2 SYDVKM. Trimming cost V 5 bases and J 4 bases; bases outside gene matches: 8.

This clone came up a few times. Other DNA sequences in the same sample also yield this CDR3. In DNA form, the CDR3 reads TGCGCCAGCAGCTTGGGACAGGGACAAGAGACCCAGTACTTC. Translation gives CASSLGQGQETQYF. The V gene is TRBV5-1, the J gene TRBJ2-5, with TRBD1 matching over 7 bases. V dropped 0 bases and J dropped 2; count of bases not matched to a gene: 1. From germline, CDR1 is SGHRS and CDR2 YFSETQ. The CDR3 totals 14 residues.

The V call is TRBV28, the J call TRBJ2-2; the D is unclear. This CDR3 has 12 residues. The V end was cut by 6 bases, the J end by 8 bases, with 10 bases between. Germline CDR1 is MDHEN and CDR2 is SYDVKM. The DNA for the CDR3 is TGTGCCAGCAGGTCGGGTCGAGGGGAGCTGTTTTTT. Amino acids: CASRSGRGELFF. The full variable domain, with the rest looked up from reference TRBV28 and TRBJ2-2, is DVKVTQSSRYLVKRTGEKVFLECVQDMDHENMFWYRQDPGLGLRLIYFSYDVKMKEKGDIPEGYSVSREKKERFSLILESASTNQTSMYLCASRSGRGELFFGEGSRLTVL.

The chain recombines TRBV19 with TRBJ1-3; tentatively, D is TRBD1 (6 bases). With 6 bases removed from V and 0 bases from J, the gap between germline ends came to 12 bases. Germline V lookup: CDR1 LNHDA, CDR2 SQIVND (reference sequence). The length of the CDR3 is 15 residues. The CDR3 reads CASRLQGNSGNTIYF. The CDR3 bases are TGTGCCAGTAGACTACAGGGTAACTCTGGAAACACCATATATTTT.

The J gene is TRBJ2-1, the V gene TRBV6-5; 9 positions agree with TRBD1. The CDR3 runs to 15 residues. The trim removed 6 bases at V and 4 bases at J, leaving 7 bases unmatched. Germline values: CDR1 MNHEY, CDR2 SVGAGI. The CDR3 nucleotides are TGTGCCAGCAGGATCCGGGGACAGGGTTACAATGAGCAGTTCTTC. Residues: CASRIRGQGYNEQFF.